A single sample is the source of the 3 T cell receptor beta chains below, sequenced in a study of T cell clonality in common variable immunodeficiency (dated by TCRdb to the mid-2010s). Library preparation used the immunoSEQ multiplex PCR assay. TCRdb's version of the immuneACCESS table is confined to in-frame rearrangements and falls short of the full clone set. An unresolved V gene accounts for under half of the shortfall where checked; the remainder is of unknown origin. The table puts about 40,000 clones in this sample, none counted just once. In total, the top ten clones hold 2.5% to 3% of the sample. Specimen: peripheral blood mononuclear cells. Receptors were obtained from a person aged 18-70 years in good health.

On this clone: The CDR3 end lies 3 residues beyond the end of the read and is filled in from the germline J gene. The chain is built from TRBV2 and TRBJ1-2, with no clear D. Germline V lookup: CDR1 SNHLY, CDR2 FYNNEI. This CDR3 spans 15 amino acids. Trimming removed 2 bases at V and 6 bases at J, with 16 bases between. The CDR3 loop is CASSEYLQPYDGYTF. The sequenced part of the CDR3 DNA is TGTGCCAGCAGTGAATATCTACAGCCGTACGATGGC.

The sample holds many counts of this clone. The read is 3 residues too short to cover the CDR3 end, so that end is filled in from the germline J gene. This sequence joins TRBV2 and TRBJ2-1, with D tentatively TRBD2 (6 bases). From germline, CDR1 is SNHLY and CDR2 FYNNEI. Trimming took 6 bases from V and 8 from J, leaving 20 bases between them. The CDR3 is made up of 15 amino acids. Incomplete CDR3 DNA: TGTGCCAGCAGAACCCCCGGGGGACGGATCGATGAG. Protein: CASRTPGGRIDE. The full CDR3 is CASRTPGGRIDEQFF.

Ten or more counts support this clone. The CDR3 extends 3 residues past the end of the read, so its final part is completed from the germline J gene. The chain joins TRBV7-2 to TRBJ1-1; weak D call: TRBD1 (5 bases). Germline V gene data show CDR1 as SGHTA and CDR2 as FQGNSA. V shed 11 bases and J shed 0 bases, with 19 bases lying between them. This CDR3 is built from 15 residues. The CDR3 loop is CAGKGRKAVNTEAFF. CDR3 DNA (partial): TGTGCCGGAAAGGGGCGGAAGGCGGTGAACACTGAA.